This T cell receptor beta chain is from a study of T cells in Graves' hyperthyroidism and ophthalmopathy (dated by TCRdb to between 2017 and 2020). As for the study more broadly: Peripheral blood samples were taken at the time of initial diagnosis, prior to any treatment. An independent validation cohort of 18 to 20 hyperthyroidism patients and 17 patients who later progressed to ophthalmopathy tested prospective prediction of ophthalmopathy. After blood sampling, hyperthyroidism patients were treated with methimazole at a starting dose of 30 mg daily, and ophthalmopathy patients were treated with high-dose intravenous methylprednisolone. The 85 to 100 discovery patients were divided at random into training and test sets in a 7:3 ratio. The paper describes TCR Vbeta CDR3 sequencing of around 130 peripheral blood samples, made up of around 41 ophthalmopathy patients, approximately 76 hyperthyroidism patients and 17 progressor patients. In more than five Graves' hyperthyroidism patients, the study also compared T-cell repertoires from thyroid tissue with T-cell repertoires from blood. To identify distinguishing TCR V-J signatures, a discovery cohort of around 100 patients was used, comprising 43 with Graves' ophthalmopathy and about 59 with stable Graves' hyperthyroidism. What the work shows at the level of the full study, not this receptor alone: Sample size was not statistically predetermined, and investigators were not blinded to group allocation. Most expanded thyroid clonotypes (frequency above 0.001) were also found in blood, which suggests that blood repertoires may mirror thyroid immune responses. In validation, progression to ophthalmopathy was predicted by the model with around 70% sensitivity and approximately 78% specificity, a median of roughly six months before onset. A model built on a 13 V-J signature distinguished ophthalmopathy from stable hyperthyroidism, reaching about 89% sensitivity and around 81% specificity in cross-validation and 80%/75% in testing.

A note on this clonotype: Its antigen target is currently unknown. No per-base quality is available; no much larger clone lies one base away.

A patient counted as having stable Graves' hyperthyroidism if no progression to ophthalmopathy occurred over 18 months of follow-up. The hyperthyroidism patients were between 18 and 65 years old and newly diagnosed, with a disease duration of less than 2 months. Any patient with an uncontrolled infection, another autoimmune disease, pregnancy or lactation was excluded. Clinical symptoms, serum thyroxine and TRAb, thyroid ultrasound, and orbital computed tomography formed the basis for the diagnoses. PBMCs were isolated from about 9 ml of fresh peripheral blood by Ficoll-Paque density gradient centrifugation. Total RNA was extracted with Trizol reagent, and quality was checked on an Agilent 2100 Bioanalyzer. The TCR beta CDR3 regions were amplified from RNA transcripts. A first-round RT-PCR of the TCR CDR3 used the HTBI primer set with the Qiagen OneStep RT-PCR kit. Libraries were constructed in a second round of multiplex PCR, after which size selection and purification were performed. Libraries were sequenced paired-end with 100 bp reads on an Illumina HiSeq2000. Turning to the authors' computational methods: Raw data were processed with SOAPnuke, discarding reads with adapters, uncalled bases, mean Phred below 15, or no exact constant-primer or identifier match. High-quality paired reads were merged with COPE v1.2.5, and unique nucleotide sequences were defined as clonotypes. MiTCR v1.1 was used to align clonotypes to the IMGT TRBV, TRBD and TRBJ reference segments. The analysis included only V-J combinations with a frequency above 0.0001, which together covered roughly 99% of the repertoires. The TCS score was defined as F50 (clonal expansion) divided by E x V (chaos), with BLOSUM62-based TCRdist calculated between CDR3 peptides within each V-J. Welch's t-statistics and random forest reduced 500 to 650 V-J features to under 15, which were used in a naive Bayes classifier (R e1071). The Morisita-Horn index was used to measure how similar the thyroid and blood repertoires were. The public reads were reanalyzed by TCRdb: fastp trimming at Q25, MiXCR alignment, in-frame beta chains only. Entries that share a CDR3 protein sequence are merged under the most common genes and DNA. The V and J calls follow TCRdb's processing rather than the paper's. For this sample there are roughly 100,000 distinct CDR3 sequences; 47% appear just once. The top ten hold roughly 24% of the sample.

The CDR1 and CDR2 encoded by the germline V gene are SQVTM and ANQGSEA. Inclusive of the bounding cysteine and phenylalanine, the CDR3 is 13 residues long. Only the CDR3 DNA stays, 39 bases, in frame from base 1. The V and J ends are trimmed by 8 bases and 4 bases, leaving 18 bases between them. What was sequenced was blood. The V and J genes are TRBV29-1 and TRBJ2-7, with a weak D call of TRBD1 (7 bases match). The origin of this receptor is a man aged 35 to 55 with Graves' hyperthyroidism. CDR3 loop: CSQGGRGAYEQYF. The sequenced DNA is TGCAGCCAAGGGGGCAGGGGGGCATACGAGCAGTACTTC.